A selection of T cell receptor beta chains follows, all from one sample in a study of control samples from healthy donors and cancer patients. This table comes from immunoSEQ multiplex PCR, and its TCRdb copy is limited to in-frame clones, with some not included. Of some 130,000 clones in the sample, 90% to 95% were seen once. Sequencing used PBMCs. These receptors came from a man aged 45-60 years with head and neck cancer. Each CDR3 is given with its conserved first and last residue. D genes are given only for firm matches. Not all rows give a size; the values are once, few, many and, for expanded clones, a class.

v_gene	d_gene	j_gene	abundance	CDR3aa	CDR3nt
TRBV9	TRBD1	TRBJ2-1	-	CASSEGQGRNEQFF	TGTGCCAGCAGTGAGGGACAGGGCCGGAATGAGCAGTTCTTC
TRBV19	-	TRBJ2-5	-	CASSLRGQETQYF	TGTGCCAGTAGCCTCCGCGGGCAAGAGACCCAGTACTTC
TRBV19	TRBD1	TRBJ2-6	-	CASSIGTGPAGANVLTF	TGTGCCAGTAGTATAGGGACAGGGCCCGCTGGGGCCAACGTCCTGACTTTC
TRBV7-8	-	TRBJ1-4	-	CASSSTGRGDNEKLFF	TGTGCCAGCAGCTCTACAGGACGGGGGGATAATGAAAAACTGTTTTTT
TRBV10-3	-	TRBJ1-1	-	CAITGEGLTEAFF	TGTGCCATCACCGGAGAGGGACTTACTGAAGCTTTCTTT
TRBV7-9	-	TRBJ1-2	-	CASTRYDLDGYTF	TGTGCCAGCACTCGCTACGATTTGGATGGCTACACCTTC
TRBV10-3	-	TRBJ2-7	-	CAISEGPSYEQYF	TGTGCCATCAGTGAGGGCCCTTCCTACGAGCAGTACTTC
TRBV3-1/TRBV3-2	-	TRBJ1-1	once	CASSTNTEAFF	TGTGCCAGCAGCACGAACACTGAAGCTTTCTTT
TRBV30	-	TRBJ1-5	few	CAWGKGGYSNQPQHF	TGTGCCTGGGGAAAGGGGGGTTATAGCAATCAGCCCCAGCATTTT
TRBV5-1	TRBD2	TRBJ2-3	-	CASSLWRGGPDTDTQYF	TGCGCCAGCAGCTTGTGGCGGGGGGGACCGGACACAGATACGCAGTATTTT
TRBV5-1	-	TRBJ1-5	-	CASSLALDQPQHF	TGCGCCAGCAGCTTGGCGTTAGATCAGCCCCAGCATTTT
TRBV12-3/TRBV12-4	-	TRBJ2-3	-	CASSFNSGQGEYF	TGTGCCAGCAGTTTTAATAGCGGCCAAGGGGAGTATTTT
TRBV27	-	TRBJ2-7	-	CASSDSSYEQYF	TGTGCCAGCAGCGACAGCTCCTACGAGCAGTACTTC
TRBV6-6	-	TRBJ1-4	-	CASSYSARPGREKLFF	TGTGCCAGCAGTTATTCTGCCCGACCGGGGCGGGAAAAACTGTTTTTT
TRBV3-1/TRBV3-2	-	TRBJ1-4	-	CASSTGEPNEKLFF	TGTGCCAGCTCTACGGGGGAGCCTAATGAAAAACTGTTTTTT
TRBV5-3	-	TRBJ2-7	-	CAFRAGRDYEQYF	TGTGCCTTCCGGGCCGGTCGCGACTACGAGCAGTACTTC
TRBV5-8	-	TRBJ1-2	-	CASSLDQRGGYTF	TGTGCCAGCAGCTTGGACCAAAGAGGGGGCTACACCTTC
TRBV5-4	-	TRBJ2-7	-	CASSRTDAYEQYF	TGTGCCAGCAGCAGGACAGATGCCTACGAGCAGTACTTC
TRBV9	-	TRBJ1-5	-	CASSPTGNRKPQHF	TGTGCCAGCAGCCCAACAGGAAACCGGAAGCCCCAGCATTTT
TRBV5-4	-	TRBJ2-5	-	CASSDPSRGQETQYF	TGTGCCAGCAGCGACCCCTCTAGGGGCCAAGAGACCCAGTACTTC
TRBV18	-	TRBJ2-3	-	CASQPRGTDTQYF	TGTGCCAGCCAACCTAGGGGGACAGATACGCAGTATTTT
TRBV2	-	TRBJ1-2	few	CASSERGVNYGYTF	TGTGCCAGCAGTGAACGGGGAGTTAACTATGGCTACACCTTC